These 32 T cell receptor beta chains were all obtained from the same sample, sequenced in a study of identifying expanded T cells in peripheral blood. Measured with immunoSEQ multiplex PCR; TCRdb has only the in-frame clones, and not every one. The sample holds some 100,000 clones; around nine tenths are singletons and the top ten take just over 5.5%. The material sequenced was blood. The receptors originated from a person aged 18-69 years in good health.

The chain's CDR3 is CASSLSDRSSGNTIYF. In DNA form, the CDR3 reads TGTGCCAGCAGCTTATCGGACAGGAGCTCTGGAAACACCATATATTTT. This chain connects TRBV7-6 to TRBJ1-3; 7 nucleotides match TRBD1. V was pared by 2 bases and J by 0 bases, with 4 bases of the junction left unmatched. Germline V gene data show CDR1 as SGHVS and CDR2 as FNYEAQ. The CDR3 loop spans 16 amino acids.

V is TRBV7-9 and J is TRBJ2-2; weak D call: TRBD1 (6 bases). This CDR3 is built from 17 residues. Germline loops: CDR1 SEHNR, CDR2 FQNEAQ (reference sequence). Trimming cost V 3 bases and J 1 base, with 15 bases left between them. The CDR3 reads CASSFPVVGGNTGELFF. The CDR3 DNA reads TGTGCCAGCAGCTTCCCCGTTGTAGGGGGGAACACCGGGGAGCTGTTTTTT. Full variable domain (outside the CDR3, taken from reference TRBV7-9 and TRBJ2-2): DTGVSQNPRHKITKRGQNVTFRCDPISEHNRLYWYRQTLGQGPEFLTYFQNEAQLEKSRLLSDRFSAERPKGSFSTLEIQRTEQGDSAMYLCASSFPVVGGNTGELFFGEGSRLTVL.

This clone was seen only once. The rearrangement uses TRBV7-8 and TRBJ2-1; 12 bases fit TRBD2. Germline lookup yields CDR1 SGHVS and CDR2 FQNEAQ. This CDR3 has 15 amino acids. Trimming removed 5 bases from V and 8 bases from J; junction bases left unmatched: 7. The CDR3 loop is CASSLGLAGGYEQFF. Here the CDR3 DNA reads TGTGCCAGCAGCCTAGGGCTAGCGGGAGGGTATGAGCAGTTCTTC. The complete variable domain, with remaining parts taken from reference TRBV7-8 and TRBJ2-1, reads GAGVSQSPRYKVAKRGQDVALRCDPISGHVSLFWYQQALGQGPEFLTYFQNEAQLDKSGLPSDRFFAERPEGSVSTLKIQRTQQEDSAVYLCASSLGLAGGYEQFFGPGTRLTVL.

CDR3 loop: CASTGSTNYEQYF. The CDR3 nucleotides read TGCGCCAGCACAGGGTCTACCAACTACGAGCAGTACTTC. This sequence joins TRBV5-1 and TRBJ2-7; perhaps TRBD1 as D (5 bases). The germline V gene encodes CDR1 SGHRS and CDR2 YFSETQ. This CDR3 contains 13 residues. V shed 6 bases and J shed 3 bases, with 13 bases lying between them. The complete variable domain, with remaining parts taken from reference TRBV5-1 and TRBJ2-7, reads KAGVTQTPRYLIKTRGQQVTLSCSPISGHRSVSWYQQTPGQGLQFLFEYFSETQRNKGNFPGRFSGRQFSNSRSEMNVSTLELGDSALYLCASTGSTNYEQYFGPGTRLTVT.

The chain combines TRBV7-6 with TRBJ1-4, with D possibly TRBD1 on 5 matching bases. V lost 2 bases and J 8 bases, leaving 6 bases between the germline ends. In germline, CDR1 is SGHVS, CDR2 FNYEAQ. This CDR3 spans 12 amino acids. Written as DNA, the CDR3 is TGTGCCAGCAGCTTAAGGGGCGAAAAACTGTTTTTT. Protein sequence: CASSLRGEKLFF.

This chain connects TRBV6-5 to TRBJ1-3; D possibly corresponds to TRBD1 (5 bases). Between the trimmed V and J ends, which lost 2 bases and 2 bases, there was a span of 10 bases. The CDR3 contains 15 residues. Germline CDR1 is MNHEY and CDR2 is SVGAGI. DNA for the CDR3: TGTGCCAGCAGTTACGGAGGGGTAACTGGAAACACCATATATTTT. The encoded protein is CASSYGGVTGNTIYF.

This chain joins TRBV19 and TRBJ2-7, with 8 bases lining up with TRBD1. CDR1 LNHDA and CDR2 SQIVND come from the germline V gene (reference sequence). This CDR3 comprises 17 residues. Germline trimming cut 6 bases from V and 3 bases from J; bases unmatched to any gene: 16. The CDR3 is CASSRRAGGSLVYEQYF. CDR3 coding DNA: TGTGCCAGTAGCCGCAGGGCAGGGGGCTCCTTAGTCTACGAGCAGTACTTC.

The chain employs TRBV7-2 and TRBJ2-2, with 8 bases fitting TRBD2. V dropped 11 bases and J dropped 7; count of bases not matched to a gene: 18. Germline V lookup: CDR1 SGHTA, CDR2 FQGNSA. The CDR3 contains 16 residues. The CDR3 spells CAASSPSSGRGGELFF. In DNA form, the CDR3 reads TGTGCCGCGAGCTCCCCATCGAGCGGGAGAGGCGGGGAGCTGTTTTTT.

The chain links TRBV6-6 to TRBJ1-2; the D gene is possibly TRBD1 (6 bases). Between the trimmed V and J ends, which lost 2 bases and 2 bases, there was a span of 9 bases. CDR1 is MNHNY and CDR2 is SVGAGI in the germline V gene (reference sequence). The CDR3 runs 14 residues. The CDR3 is CASSYRGTNYGYTF. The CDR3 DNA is TGTGCCAGCAGTTACAGGGGGACGAACTATGGCTACACCTTC.

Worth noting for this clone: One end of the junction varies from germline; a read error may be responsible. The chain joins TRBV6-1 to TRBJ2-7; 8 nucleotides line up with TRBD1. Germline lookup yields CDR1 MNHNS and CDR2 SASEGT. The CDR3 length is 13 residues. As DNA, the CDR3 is TGTGCCAGCAGTGAATGGGTGGACAGGGACACAGTTTTC. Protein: CASSEWVDRDTVF.

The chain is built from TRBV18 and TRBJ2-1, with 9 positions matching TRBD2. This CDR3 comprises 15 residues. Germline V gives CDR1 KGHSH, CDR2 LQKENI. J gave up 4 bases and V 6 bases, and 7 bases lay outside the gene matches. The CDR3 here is CASSPGLARYNEQFF. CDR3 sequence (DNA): TGTGCCAGCTCCCCCGGACTAGCGCGTTACAATGAGCAGTTCTTC.

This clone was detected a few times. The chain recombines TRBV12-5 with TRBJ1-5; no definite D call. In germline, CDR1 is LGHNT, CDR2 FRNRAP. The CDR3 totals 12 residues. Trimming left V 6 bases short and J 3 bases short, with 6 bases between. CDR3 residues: CASGGINQPQHF. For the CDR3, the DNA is TGTGCTAGTGGCGGCATCAATCAGCCCCAGCATTTT.

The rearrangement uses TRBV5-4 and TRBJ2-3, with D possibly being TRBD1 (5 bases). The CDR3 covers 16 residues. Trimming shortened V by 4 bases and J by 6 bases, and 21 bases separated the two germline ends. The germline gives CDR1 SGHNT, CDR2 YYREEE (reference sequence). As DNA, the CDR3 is TGTGCCAGCAGCCCCACCTTCAATCAGGGCGCGGATACGCAGTATTTT. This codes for CASSPTFNQGADTQYF.

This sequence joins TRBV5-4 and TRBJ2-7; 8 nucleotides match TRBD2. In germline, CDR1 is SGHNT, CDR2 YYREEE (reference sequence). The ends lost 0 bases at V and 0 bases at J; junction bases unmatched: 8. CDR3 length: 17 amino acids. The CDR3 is CASSLGGRGDLSYEQYF. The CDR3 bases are TGTGCCAGCAGCTTGGGTGGGCGGGGGGACCTCTCCTACGAGCAGTACTTC.

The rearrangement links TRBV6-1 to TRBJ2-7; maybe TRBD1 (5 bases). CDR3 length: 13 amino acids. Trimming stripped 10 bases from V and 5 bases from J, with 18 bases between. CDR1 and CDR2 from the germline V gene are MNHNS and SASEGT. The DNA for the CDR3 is TGTGCCAACCCTAAGAAGGGGCTCGACGAGCAGTACTTC. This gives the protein CANPKKGLDEQYF.

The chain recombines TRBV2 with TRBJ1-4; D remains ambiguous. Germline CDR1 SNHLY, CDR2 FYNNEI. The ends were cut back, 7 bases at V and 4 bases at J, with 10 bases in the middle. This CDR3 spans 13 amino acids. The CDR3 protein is CASKQRHNEKLFF. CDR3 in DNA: TGTGCCAGCAAACAGCGGCATAATGAAAAACTGTTTTTT.

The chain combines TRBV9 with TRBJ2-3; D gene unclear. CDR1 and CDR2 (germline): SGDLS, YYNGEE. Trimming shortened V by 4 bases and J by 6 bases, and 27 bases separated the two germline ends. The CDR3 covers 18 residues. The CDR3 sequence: CASSPDVVSAVTPDTQYF. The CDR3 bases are TGTGCCAGCAGCCCCGATGTCGTATCGGCGGTCACACCCGATACGCAGTATTTT.

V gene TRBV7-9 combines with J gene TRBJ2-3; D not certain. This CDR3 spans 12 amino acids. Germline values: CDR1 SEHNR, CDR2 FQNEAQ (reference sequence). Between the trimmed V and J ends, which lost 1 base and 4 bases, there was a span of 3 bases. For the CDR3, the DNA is TGTGCCAGCAGCTTAGGGGCAGATACGCAGTATTTT. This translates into CASSLGADTQYF.

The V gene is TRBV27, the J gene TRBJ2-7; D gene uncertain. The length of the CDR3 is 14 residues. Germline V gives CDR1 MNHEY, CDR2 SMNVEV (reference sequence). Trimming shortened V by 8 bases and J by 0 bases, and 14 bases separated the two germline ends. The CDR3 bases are TGTGCCAGCCGAGACTCCGGCTCCTCCTACGAGCAGTACTTC. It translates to CASRDSGSSYEQYF.

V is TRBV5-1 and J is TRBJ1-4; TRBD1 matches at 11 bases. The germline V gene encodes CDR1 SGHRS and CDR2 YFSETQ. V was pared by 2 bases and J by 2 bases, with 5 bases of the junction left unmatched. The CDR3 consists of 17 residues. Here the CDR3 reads CASSFRDRGYTNEKLFF. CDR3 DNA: TGCGCCAGCAGCTTCCGGGACAGGGGGTACACTAATGAAAAACTGTTTTTT.

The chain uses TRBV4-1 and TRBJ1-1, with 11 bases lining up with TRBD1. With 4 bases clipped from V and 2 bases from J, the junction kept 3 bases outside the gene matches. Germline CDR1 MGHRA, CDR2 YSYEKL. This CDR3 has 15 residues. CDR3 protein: CASSPGQGANTEAFF. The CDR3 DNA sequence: TGCGCCAGCAGCCCCGGACAGGGGGCAAACACTGAAGCTTTCTTT.

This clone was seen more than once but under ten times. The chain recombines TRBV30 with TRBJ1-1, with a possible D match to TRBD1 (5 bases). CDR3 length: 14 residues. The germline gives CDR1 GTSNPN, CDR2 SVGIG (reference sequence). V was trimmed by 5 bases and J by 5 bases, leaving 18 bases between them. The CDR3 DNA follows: TGTGCCTGGGCCCGGGGGGGGAGTAATACTGAAGCTTTCTTT. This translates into CAWARGGSNTEAFF.

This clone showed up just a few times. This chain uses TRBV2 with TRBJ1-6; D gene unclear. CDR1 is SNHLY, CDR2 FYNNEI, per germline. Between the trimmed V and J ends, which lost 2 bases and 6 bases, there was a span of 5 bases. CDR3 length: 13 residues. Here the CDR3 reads CASSERLNSPLHF. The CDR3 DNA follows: TGTGCCAGCAGTGAACGCCTTAATTCACCCCTCCACTTT.

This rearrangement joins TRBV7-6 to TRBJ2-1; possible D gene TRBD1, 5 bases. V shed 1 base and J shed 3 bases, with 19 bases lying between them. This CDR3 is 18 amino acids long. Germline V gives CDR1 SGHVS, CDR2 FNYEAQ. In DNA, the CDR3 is TGTGCCAGCAGCTTAGTGCACCCCCGGCAGGGCATCTACAATGAGCAGTTCTTC. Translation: CASSLVHPRQGIYNEQFF. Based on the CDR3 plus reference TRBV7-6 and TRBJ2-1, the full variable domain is GAGVSQSPRYKVTKRGQDVALRCDPISGHVSLYWYRQALGQGPEFLTYFNYEAQQDKSGLPNDRFSAERPEGSISTLTIQRTEQRDSAMYRCASSLVHPRQGIYNEQFFGPGTRLTVL.

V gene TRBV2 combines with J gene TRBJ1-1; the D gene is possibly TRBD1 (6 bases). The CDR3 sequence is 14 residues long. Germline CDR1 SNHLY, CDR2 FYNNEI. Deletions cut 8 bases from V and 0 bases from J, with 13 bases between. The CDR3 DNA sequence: TGTGCCAGCCTCGGGGGGCCCTTGAACACTGAAGCTTTCTTT. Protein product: CASLGGPLNTEAFF. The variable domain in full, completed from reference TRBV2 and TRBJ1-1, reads EPEVTQTPSHQVTQMGQEVILRCVPISNHLYFYWYRQILGQKVEFLVSFYNNEISEKSEIFDDQFSVERPDGSNFTLKIRSTKLEDSAMYFCASLGGPLNTEAFFGQGTRLTVV.

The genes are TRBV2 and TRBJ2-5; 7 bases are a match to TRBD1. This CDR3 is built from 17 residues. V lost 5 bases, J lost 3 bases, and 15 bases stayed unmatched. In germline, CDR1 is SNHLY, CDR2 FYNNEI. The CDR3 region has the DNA TGTGCCAGCAGTACCACTCTGGAACCCAGGGGGAAAGAGACCCAGTACTTC. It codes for CASSTTLEPRGKETQYF.

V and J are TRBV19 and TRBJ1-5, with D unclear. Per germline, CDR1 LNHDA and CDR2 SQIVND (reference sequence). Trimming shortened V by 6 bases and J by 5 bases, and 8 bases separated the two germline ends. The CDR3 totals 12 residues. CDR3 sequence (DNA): TGTGCCAGTAGGATCGGGGATCAGCCCCAGCATTTT. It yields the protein CASRIGDQPQHF.

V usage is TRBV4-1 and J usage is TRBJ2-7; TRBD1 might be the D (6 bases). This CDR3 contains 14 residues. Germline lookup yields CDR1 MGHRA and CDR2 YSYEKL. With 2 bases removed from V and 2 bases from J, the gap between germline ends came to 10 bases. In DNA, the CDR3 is TGCGCCAGCAGCCAATACACAGGGCCCTACGAGCAGTACTTC. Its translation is CASSQYTGPYEQYF.

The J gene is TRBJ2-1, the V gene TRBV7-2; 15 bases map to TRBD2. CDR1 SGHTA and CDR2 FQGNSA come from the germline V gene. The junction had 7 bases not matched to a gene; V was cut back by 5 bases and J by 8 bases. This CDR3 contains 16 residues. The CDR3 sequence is CASSRTSGRAWDEQFF. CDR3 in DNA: TGTGCCAGCAGCAGGACTAGCGGGAGGGCCTGGGATGAGCAGTTCTTC.

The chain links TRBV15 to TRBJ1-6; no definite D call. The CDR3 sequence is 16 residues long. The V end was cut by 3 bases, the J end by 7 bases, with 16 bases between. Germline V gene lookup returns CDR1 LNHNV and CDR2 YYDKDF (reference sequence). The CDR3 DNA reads TGTGCCACCAGCAGTCGCGGGCAGCTTTGGAATTCACCCCTCCACTTT. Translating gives CATSSRGQLWNSPLHF.

The CDR3: CASTRGRWGGQPQHF. The CDR3 DNA reads as TGTGCCAGCACCAGAGGTCGTTGGGGGGGTCAGCCCCAGCATTTT. The V call is TRBV2, the J call TRBJ1-5; D may be TRBD1 (5 bases). CDR3 length equals 15 residues. Looked up from germline, CDR1 is SNHLY and CDR2 is FYNNEI. With 7 bases removed from V and 6 bases from J, the gap between germline ends came to 19 bases.

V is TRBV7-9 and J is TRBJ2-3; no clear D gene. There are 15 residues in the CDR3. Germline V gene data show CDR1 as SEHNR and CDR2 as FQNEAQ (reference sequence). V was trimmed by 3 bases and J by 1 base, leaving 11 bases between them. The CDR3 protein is CASSFRVGGTDTQYF. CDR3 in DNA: TGTGCCAGCAGCTTCAGAGTTGGCGGCACAGATACGCAGTATTTT.